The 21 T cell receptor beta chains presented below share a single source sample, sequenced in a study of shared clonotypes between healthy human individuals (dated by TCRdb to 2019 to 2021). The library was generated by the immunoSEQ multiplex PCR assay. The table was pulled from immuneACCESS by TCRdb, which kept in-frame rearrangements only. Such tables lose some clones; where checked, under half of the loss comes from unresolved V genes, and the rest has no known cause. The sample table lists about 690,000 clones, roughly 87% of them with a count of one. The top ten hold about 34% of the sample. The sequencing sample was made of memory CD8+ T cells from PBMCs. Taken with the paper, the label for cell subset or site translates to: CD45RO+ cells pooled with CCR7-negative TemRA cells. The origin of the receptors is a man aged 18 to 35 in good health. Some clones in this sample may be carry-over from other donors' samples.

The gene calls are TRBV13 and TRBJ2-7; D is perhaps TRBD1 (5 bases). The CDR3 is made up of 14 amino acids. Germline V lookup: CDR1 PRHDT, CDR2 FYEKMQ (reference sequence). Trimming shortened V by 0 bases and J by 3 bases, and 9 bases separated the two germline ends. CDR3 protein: CASSLGGQIYEQYF. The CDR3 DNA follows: TGTGCCAGCAGCTTAGGGGGGCAAATCTACGAGCAGTACTTC.

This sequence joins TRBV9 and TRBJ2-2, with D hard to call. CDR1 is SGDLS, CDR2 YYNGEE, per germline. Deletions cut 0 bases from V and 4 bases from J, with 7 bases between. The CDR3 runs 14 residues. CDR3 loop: CASSVGWGTGELFF. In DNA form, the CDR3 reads TGTGCCAGCAGCGTAGGTTGGGGCACCGGGGAGCTGTTTTTT.

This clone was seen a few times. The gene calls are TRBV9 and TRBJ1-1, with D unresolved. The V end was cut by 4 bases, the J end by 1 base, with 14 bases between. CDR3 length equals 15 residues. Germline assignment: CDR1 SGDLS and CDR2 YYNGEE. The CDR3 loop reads CASSNGRRGNTEAFF. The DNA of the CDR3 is TGTGCCAGCAGCAACGGGAGACGGGGGAACACTGAAGCTTTCTTT.

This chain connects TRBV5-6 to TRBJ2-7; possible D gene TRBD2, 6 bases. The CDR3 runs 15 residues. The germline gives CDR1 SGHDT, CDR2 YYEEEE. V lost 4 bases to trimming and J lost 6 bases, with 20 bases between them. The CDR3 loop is CASSVGLAGRREQYF. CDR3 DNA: TGTGCCAGCAGCGTAGGACTCGCGGGGCGCCGCGAGCAGTACTTC.

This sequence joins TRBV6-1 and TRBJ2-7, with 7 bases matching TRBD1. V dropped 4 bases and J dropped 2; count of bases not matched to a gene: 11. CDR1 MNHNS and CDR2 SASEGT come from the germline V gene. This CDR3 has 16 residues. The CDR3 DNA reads TGTGCCAGCAGTGGGGACCGGGACAGAGGGACCTACGAGCAGTACTTC. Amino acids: CASSGDRDRGTYEQYF.

The CDR3 sequence: CASSLIGGEGQPQHF. The CDR3 DNA reads TGTGCCAGCAGTTTAATCGGGGGGGAAGGCCAGCCCCAGCATTTT. The chain couples TRBV27 to TRBJ1-5; D may be TRBD1 (5 bases). CDR3 length: 15 residues. Germline V CDR1 and CDR2: MNHEY, SMNVEV (reference sequence). Deletions cut 2 bases from V and 7 bases from J, with 15 bases between.

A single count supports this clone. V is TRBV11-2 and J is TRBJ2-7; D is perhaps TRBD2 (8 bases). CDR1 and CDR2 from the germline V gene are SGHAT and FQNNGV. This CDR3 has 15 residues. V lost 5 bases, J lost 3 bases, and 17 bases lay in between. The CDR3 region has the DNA TGTGCCAGCAGCATCGGGAGGGGGACAGTCTACGAGCAGTACTTC. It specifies CASSIGRGTVYEQYF.

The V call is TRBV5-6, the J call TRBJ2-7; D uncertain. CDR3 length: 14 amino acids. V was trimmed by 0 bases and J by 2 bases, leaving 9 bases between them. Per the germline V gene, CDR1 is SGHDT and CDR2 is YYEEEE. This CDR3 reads CASSLDAEPYEQYF. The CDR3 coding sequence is TGTGCCAGCAGCTTGGATGCGGAACCCTACGAGCAGTACTTC.

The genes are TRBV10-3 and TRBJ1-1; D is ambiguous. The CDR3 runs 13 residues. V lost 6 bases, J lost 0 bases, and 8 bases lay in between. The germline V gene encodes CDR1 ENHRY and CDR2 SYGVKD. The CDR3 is CAISPVLNTEAFF. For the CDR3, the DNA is TGTGCCATCAGCCCCGTTTTGAACACTGAAGCTTTCTTT.

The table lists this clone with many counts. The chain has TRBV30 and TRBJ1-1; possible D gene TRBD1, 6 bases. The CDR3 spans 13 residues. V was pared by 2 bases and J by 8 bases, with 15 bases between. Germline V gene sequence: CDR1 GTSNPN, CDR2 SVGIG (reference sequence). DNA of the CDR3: TGTGCCTGGAGTATAATGGGGGGCGACGAAGCTTTCTTT. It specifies CAWSIMGGDEAFF.

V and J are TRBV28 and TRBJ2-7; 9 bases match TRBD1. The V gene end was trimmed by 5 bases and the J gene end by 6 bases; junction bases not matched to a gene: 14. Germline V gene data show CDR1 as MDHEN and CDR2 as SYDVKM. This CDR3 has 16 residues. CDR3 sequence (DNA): TGTGCCAGCAGTGAACCATTCCGGGACAGGGTGGGCGAGCAGTACTTC. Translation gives CASSEPFRDRVGEQYF.

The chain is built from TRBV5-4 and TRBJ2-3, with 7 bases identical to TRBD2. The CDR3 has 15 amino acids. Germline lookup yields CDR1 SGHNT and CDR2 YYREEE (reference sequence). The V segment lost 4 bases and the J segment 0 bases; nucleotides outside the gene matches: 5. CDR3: CASSGEGLSTDTQYF. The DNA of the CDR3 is TGTGCCAGCAGCGGGGAGGGACTAAGCACAGATACGCAGTATTTT.

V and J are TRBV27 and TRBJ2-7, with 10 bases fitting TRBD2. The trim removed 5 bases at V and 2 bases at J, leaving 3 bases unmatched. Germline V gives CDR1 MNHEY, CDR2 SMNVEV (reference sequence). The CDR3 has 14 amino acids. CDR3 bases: TGTGCCAGCAGTACAGGGACTAGCGCCTACGAGCAGTACTTC. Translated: CASSTGTSAYEQYF.

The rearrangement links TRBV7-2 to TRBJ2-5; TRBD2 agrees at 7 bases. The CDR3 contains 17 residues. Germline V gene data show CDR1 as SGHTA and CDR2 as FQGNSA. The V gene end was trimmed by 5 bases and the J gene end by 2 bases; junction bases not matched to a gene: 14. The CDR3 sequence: CASSPGWWEGGQETQYF. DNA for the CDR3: TGTGCCAGCAGCCCAGGGTGGTGGGAGGGAGGGCAAGAGACCCAGTACTTC.

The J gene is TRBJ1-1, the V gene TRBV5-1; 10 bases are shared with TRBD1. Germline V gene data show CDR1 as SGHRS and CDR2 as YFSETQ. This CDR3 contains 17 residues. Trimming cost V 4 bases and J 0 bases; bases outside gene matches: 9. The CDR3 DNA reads TGCGCCAGCAGCATGGGGACAGGGGAATACATGAACACTGAAGCTTTCTTT. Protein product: CASSMGTGEYMNTEAFF.

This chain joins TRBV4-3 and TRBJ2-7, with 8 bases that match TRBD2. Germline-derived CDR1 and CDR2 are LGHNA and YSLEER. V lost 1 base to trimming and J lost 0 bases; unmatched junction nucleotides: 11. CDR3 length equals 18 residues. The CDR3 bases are TGCGCCAGCAGCCAAGTATGGGCGACTAGCGACTACTCCTACGAGCAGTACTTC. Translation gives CASSQVWATSDYSYEQYF.

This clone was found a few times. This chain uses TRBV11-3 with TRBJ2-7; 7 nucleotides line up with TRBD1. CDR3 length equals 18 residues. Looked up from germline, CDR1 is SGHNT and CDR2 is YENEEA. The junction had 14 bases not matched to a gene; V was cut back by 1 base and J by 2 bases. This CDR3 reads CASSLVSGSSDRAYEQYF. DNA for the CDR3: TGTGCCAGCAGCTTAGTGTCGGGCTCGTCTGACAGGGCCTACGAGCAGTACTTC.

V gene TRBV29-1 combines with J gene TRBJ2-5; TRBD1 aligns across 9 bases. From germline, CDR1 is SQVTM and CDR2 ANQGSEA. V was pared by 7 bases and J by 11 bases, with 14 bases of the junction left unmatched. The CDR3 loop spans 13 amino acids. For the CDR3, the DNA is TGCAGCGCCCGACAGGGGGAGATGGGGGAGCAGTACTTC. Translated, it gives CSARQGEMGEQYF.

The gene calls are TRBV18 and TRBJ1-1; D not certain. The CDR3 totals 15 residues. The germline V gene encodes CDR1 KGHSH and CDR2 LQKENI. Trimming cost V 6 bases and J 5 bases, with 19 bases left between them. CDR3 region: CASSPPPLSNTEAFF. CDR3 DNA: TGTGCCAGCTCGCCTCCCCCCTTAAGTAATACTGAAGCTTTCTTT.

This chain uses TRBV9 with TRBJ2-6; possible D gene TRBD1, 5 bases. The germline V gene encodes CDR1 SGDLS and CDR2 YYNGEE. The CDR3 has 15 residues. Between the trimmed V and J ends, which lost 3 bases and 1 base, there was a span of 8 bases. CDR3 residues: CASSAGQSGANVLTF. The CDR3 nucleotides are TGTGCCAGCAGCGCAGGACAATCTGGGGCCAACGTCCTGACTTTC.

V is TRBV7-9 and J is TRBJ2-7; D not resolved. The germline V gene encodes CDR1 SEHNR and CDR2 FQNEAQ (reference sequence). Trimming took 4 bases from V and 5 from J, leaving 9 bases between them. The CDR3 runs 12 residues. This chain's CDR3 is CASSSSTDEQYF. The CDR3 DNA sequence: TGTGCCAGCAGCTCTTCAACCGACGAGCAGTACTTC. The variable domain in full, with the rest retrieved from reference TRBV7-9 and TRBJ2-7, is DTGVSQNPRHKITKRGQNVTFRCDPISEHNRLYWYRQTLGQGPEFLTYFQNEAQLEKSRLLSDRFSAERPKGSFSTLEIQRTEQGDSAMYLCASSSSTDEQYFGPGTRLTVT.